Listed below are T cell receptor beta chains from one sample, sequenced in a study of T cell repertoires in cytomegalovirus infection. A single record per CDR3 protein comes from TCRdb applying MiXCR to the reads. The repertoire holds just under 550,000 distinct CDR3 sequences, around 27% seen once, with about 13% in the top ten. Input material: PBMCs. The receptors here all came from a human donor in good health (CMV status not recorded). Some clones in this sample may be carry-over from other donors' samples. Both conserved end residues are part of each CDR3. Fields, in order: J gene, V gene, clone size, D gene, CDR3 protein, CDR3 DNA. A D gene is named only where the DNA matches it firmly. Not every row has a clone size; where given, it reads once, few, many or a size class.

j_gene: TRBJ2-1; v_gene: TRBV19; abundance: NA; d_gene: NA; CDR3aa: CASRVDSGKDDEQFF; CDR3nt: TGTGCCAGTAGGGTCGACAGTGGAAAAGATGACGAGCAGTTCTTC
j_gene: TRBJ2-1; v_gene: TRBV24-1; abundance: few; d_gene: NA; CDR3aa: CATSDLGLLNEQFF; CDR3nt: TGTGCCACCAGTGATTTGGGACTTCTCAATGAGCAGTTCTTC
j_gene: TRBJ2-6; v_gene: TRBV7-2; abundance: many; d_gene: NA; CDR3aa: CASSALPHGANVLTF; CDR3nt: TGTGCCAGCAGCGCCCTTCCCCATGGGGCCAACGTCCTGACTTTC
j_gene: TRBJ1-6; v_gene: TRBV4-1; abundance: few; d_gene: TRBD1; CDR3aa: CASSQANFGTGLGNSPLHF; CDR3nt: TGCGCCAGCAGCCAGGCTAACTTCGGGACAGGGCTGGGCAATTCACCCCTCCACTTT
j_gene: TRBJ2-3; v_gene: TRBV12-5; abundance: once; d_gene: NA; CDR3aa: CASEREITDTQYF; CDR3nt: TGTGCTAGTGAGAGGGAGATCACAGATACGCAGTATTTT
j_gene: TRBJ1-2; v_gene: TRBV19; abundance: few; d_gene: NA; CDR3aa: CASSPPSLSNGYTF; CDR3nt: TGTGCCAGTAGTCCCCCATCATTAAGCAATGGCTACACCTTC
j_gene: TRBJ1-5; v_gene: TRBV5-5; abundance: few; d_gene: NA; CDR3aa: CASSARESNQPQHF; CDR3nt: TGTGCCAGCAGCGCCCGGGAGAGCAATCAGCCCCAGCATTTT
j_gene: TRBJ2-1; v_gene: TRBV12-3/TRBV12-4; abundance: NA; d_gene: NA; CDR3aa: CASSTYSGSEQFF; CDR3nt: TGTGCCAGCAGCACCTATAGCGGAAGTGAGCAGTTCTTC
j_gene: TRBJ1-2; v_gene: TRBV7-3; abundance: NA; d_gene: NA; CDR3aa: CASSLGGRFLGYTF; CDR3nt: TGTGCCAGCAGCTTAGGCGGACGCTTCCTTGGCTACACCTTC
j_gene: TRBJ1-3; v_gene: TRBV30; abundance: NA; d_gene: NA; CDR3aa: CAWSVWGTGNTIYF; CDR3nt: TGTGCCTGGAGTGTTTGGGGAACTGGAAACACCATATATTTT
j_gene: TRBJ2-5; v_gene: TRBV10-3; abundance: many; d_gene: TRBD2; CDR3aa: CAISDSGKPQETQYF; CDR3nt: TGTGCCATCAGTGATAGCGGGAAACCCCAAGAGACCCAGTACTTC
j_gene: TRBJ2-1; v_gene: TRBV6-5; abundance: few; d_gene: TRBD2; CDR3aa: CASGPGLVHEQFF; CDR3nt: TGTGCCAGCGGTCCGGGACTAGTCCATGAGCAGTTCTTC
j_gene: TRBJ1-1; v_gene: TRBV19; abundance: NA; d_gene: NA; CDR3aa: CASMGRTGNTEAFF; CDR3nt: TGTGCCAGTATGGGCCGAACGGGGAACACTGAAGCTTTCTTT
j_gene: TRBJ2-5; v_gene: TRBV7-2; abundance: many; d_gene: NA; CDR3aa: CASSRIKVGGDQETQYF; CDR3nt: TGTGCCAGCAGCCGAATAAAAGTCGGCGGGGACCAAGAGACCCAGTACTTC
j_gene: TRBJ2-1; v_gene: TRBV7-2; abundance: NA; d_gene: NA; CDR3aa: CASSLQTLDEQFF; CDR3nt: TGTGCCAGCAGCCTCCAGACTCTGGATGAGCAGTTCTTC
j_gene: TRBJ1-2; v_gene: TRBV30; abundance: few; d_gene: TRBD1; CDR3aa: CAWSLRDRRNYGYTF; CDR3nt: TGTGCCTGGAGTCTTAGGGACAGGAGAAACTATGGCTACACCTTC
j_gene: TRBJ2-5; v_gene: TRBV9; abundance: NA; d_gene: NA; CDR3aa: CASSAAGGRGETQYF; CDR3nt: TGTGCCAGCAGCGCGGCAGGAGGGCGAGGAGAGACCCAGTACTTC
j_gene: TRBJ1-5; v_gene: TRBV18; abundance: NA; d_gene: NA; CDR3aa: CASSDQVVAGTSNQPQHF; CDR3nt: TGTGCCAGCTCCGACCAGGTAGTGGCAGGGACCAGCAATCAGCCCCAGCATTTT
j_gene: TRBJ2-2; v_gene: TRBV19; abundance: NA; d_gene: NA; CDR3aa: CASTSRVGELFF; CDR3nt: TGTGCCAGTACCTCAAGGGTGGGGGAGCTGTTTTTT
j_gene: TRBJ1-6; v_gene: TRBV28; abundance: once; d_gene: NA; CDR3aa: CASRIQGSYNSPLHF; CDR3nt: TGTGCCAGCAGGATACAGGGCTCCTATAATTCACCCCTCCACTTT
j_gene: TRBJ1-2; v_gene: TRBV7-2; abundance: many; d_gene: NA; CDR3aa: CASSLVGVNGYTF; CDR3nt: TGTGCCAGCAGCTTAGTAGGGGTGAATGGCTACACCTTC
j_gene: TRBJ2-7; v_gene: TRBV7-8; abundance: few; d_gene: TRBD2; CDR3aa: CASTIRTGGAAYEQYF; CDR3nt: TGTGCCAGCACCATTCGCACGGGAGGGGCCGCCTACGAGCAGTACTTC
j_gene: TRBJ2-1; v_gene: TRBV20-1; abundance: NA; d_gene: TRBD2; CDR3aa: CSARERGTSGPYNEQFF; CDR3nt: TGCAGTGCTAGAGAGAGGGGGACTAGCGGGCCCTACAATGAGCAGTTCTTC
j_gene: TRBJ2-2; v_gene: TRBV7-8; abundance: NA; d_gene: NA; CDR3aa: CASSQAGSWTGELFF; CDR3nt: TGTGCCAGCAGCCAGGCAGGATCGTGGACCGGGGAGCTGTTTTTT
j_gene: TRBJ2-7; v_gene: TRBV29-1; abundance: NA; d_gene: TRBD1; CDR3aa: CSVIRDRAYEQYF; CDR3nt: TGCAGCGTGATCCGGGACAGGGCATACGAGCAGTACTTC
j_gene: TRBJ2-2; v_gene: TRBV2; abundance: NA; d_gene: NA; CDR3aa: CASSEASGDTGELFF; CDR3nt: TGTGCCAGCAGTGAAGCGTCCGGGGACACCGGGGAGCTGTTTTTT
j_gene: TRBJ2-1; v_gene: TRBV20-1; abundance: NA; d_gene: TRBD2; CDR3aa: CSARAPMGLAHNEQFF; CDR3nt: TGCAGTGCTAGAGCCCCGATGGGACTAGCCCACAATGAGCAGTTCTTC